Sequencing of this TCR beta chain was carried out in a study of CXCR3-negative and CXCR3-positive naive CD8 T cells. Whole-study context: TRB reads totalled about 140 million, about 1.5 +/- 0.3 million per library.

Study-level points and caveats: In naive cells, CXCR3-negative and CXCR3-positive subsets had similar TRBV-TRBJ usage; memory cells differed.

About this clonotype itself: Its antigen is undetermined.

CDR3 size: 14 residues. The V gene's germline CDR1 is SGHDT and CDR2 YYEEEE. TRB cDNA was prepared as libraries by UMI-labeled 5' RACE. Reprocessing the 5' RACE reads, TCRdb reports a single entry for every CDR3 protein and omits DNA. The specimen's table records approximately 40,000 distinct CDR3 sequences. The sequence derives from a human donor in good health. Some clones in this sample may be carry-over from other donors' samples. Sequencing was performed on memory CD8+ T cells from blood. The gene calls are TRBV5-6 and TRBJ2-7. CDR3: CASSSAGSLYEQYF. Using reference TRBV5-6 and TRBJ2-7 for the parts outside the CDR3, the full variable domain is DAGVTQSPTHLIKTRGQQVTLRCSPKSGHDTVSWYQQALGQGPQFIFQYYEEEERQRGNFPDRFSGHQFPNYSSELNVNALLLGDSALYLCASSSAGSLYEQYFGPGTRLTVT.